Listed here is a single T cell receptor beta chain. Methods used by the authors: Reference gene primers were amplified, and this amplification served to estimate nucleated cell counts. The repertoire was sequenced with immunoSEQ multiplex PCR; TCRdb's copy has only in-frame clones and lacks some. V, J and clone size are those of that table, while D and trimming were read from the DNA. The sample lists 50,000 to 60,000 clones, roughly 90% occurring once. This entry belongs to a study of blood T cell repertoires in COVID-19. J gave up 0 bases and V 2 bases, and 12 bases lay outside the gene matches. Per the germline V gene, CDR1 is LGHNA and CDR2 is YNFKEQ. The CDR3 totals 20 residues.

The chain couples TRBV4-2 to TRBJ2-3; 12 nucleotides agree with TRBD2. Sequenced: peripheral blood. This clonotype was sampled from a man in his 60s with active COVID-19. The CDR3 here is CASSQPSRLAGAGSTDTQYF. The CDR3 bases are TGTGCCAGCAGCCAACCCAGTCGACTAGCGGGAGCGGGAAGCACAGATACGCAGTATTTT.